This TCR beta chain was recovered during a study of OX40 agonist ivuxolimab in advanced cancers. Turning to the study itself: Prior checkpoint blockade (anti-PD-1, anti-PD-L1 or anti-CTLA-4) was permitted; around 40% had it. Three individuals attained partial responses, comprising one hepatocellular carcinoma case and two cutaneous melanoma cases. Study-level points and caveats: Expanded clones were, on average, more numerous in CD8+ T cells than in CD4+. Clonal expansion was seen in CD4+ and CD8+ blood T cells by week 6 at 0.1 to 3.0 mg/kg.

CDR1 is MDHEN, CDR2 SYDVKM, per germline. Deletions cut 6 bases from V and 8 bases from J, with 16 bases between. This CDR3 is built from 13 residues. Profiled with immunoSEQ multiplex PCR; TCRdb holds only in-frame clones, not every one. The sample gives tens of thousands of clones, roughly 90% of which show up once; roughly 9.8% is in the top ten. In the case of this clone: Its target is unknown.

This sequence was found in an adult with an advanced solid tumor such as melanoma, head and neck, liver or kidney cancer. This specimen consisted of CD4+ or CD8+ T cells sorted from blood, obtained in a trial of the OX40 agonist ivuxolimab. The chain couples TRBV28 to TRBJ1-2; D is perhaps TRBD1 (5 bases). The CDR3 DNA sequence: TGTGCCAGCAGGCTCGGGGGTGATGGGGGCTACACCTTC. Translation: CASRLGGDGGYTF.